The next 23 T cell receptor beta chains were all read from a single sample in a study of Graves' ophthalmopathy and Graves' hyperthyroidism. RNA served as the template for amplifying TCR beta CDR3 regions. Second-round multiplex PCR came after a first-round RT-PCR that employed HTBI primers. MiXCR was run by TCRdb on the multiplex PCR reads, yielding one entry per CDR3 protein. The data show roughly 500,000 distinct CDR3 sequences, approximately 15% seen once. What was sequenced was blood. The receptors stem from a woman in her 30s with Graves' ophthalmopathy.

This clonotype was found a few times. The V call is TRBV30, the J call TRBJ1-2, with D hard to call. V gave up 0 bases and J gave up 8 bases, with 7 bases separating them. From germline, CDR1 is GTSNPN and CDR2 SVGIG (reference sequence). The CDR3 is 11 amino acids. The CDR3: CAWSVGIGYTF. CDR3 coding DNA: TGTGCCTGGAGTGTCGGAATAGGCTACACCTTC.

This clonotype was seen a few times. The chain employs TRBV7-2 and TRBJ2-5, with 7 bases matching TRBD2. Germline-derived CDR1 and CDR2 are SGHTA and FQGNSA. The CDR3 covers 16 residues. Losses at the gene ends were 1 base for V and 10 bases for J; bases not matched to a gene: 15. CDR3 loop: CASSLGVVVAGVDQYF. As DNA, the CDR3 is TGTGCCAGCAGCTTAGGAGTGGTGGTGGCGGGGGTCGACCAGTACTTC.

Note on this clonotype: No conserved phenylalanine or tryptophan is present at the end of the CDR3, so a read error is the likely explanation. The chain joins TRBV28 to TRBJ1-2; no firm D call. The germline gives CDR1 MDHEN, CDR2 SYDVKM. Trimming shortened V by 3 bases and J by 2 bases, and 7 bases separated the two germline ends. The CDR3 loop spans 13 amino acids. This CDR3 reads CASSLMDNYGYTD. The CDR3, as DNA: TGTGCCAGCAGTTTGATGGACAACTATGGCTACACCGAC.

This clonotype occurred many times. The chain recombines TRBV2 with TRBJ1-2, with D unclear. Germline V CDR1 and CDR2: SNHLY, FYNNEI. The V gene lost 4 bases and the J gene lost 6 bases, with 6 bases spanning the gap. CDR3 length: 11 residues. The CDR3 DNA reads TGTGCCAGCAGTGTAGGGAATGGCTACACCTTC. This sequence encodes CASSVGNGYTF.

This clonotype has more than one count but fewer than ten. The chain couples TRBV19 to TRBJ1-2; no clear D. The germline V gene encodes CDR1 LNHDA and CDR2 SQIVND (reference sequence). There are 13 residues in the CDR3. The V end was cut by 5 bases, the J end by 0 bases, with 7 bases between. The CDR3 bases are TGTGCCAGTAGTGAGCGTTCTAACTATGGCTACACCTTC. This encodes CASSERSNYGYTF.

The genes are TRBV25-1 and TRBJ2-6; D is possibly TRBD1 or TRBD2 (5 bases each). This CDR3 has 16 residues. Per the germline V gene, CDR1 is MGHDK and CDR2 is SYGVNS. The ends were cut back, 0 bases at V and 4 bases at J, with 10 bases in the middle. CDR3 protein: CASSEYRDGGANVLTF. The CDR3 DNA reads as TGTGCCAGCAGTGAATACAGGGACGGAGGGGCCAACGTCCTGACTTTC.

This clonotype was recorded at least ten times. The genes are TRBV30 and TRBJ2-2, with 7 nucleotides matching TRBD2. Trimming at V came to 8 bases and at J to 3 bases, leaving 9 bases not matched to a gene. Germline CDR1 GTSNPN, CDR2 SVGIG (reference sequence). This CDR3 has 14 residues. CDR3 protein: CAGVYREDTGELFF. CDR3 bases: TGTGCCGGAGTGTACCGGGAGGACACCGGGGAGCTGTTTTTT.

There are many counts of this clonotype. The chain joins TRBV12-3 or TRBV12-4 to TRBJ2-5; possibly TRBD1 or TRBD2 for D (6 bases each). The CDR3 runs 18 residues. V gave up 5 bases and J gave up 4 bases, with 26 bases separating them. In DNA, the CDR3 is TGTGCCAGCAGTGGGTGGAGGGACACAGGCTCTGGGGGAGAGACCCAGTACTTC. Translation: CASSGWRDTGSGGETQYF.

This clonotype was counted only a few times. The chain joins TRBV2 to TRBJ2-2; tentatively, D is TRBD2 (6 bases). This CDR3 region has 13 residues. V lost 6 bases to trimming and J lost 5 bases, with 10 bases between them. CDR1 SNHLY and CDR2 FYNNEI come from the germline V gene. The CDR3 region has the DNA TGTGCCAGCAGGCCCCTAGCGACCGGGGAGCTGTTTTTT. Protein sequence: CASRPLATGELFF.

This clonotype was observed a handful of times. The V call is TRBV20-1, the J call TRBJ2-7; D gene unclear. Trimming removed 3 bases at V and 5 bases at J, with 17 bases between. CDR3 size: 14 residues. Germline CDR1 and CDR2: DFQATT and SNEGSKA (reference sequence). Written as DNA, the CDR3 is TGCAGTGCTAGGCCCGGCGGCGAGGTGGACGAGCAGTACTTC. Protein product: CSARPGGEVDEQYF.

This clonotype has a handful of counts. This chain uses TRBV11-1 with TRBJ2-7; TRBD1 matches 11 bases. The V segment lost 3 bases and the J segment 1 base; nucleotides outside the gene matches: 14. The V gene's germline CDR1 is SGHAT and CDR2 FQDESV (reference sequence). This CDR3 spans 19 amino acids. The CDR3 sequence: CASSFSGTGGFRASYEQYF. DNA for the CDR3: TGTGCCAGCAGCTTCAGCGGGACAGGGGGGTTTCGGGCTTCCTACGAGCAGTACTTC.

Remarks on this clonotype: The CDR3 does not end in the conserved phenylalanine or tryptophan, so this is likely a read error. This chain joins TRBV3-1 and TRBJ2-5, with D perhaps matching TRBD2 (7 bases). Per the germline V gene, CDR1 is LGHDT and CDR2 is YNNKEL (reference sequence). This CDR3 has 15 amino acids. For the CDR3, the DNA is TGTGCCAGCAGTCAAGGGGGACTAACAAAAGAGCCCCAGTACTAC. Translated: CASSQGGLTKEPQYY.

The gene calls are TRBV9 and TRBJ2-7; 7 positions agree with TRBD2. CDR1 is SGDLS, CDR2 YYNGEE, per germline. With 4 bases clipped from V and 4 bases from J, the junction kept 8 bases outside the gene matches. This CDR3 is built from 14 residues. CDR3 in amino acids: CASSPGLGGYEQYF. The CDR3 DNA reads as TGTGCCAGCAGCCCGGGACTGGGGGGGTACGAGCAGTACTTC.

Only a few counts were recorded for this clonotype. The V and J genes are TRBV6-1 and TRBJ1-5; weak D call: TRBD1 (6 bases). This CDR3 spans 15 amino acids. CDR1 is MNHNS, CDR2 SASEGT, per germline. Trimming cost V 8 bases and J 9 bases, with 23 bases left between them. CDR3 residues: CASLQSSGARGPQHF. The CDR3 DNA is TGTGCCAGCCTCCAATCTTCAGGGGCGAGAGGGCCCCAGCATTTT.

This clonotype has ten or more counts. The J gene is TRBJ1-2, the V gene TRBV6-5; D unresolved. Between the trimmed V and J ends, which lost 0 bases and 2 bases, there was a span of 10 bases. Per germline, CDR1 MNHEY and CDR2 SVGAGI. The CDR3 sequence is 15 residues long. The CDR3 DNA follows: TGTGCCAGCAGTTACTCCTACAAAACGAACTATGGCTACACCTTC. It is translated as CASSYSYKTNYGYTF.

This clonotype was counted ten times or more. The DNA of the CDR3 is TGTGCCAGCAGTTCAGGGCTCACTGAAGCTTTCTTT. Encoded protein: CASSSGLTEAFF. The genes are TRBV27 and TRBJ1-1, with a weak D call TRBD1 (5 bases). Trimming took 4 bases from V and 4 from J, leaving 7 bases between them. The germline gives CDR1 MNHEY, CDR2 SMNVEV (reference sequence). The CDR3 is 12 residues long.

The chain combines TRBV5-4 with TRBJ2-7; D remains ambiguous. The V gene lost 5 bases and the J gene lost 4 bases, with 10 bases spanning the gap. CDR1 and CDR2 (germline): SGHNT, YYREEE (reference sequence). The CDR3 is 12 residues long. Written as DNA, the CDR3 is TGTGCCAGCAGTCCTTTCGGGTACGAGCAGTACTTC. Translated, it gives CASSPFGYEQYF.

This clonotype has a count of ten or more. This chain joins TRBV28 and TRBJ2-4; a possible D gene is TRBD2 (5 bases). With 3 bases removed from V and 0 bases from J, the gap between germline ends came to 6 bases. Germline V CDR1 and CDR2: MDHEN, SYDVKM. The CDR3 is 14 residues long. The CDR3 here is CASSLRVAKNIQYF. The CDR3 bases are TGTGCCAGCAGTTTGAGGGTAGCCAAAAACATTCAGTACTTC.

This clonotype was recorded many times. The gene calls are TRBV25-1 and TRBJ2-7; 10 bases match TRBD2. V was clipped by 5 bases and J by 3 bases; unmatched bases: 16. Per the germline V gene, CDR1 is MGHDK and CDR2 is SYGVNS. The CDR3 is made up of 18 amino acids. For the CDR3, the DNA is TGTGCCAGCAGTCATGGGTGGACTAGCGGAAATATAAACTACGAGCAGTACTTC. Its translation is CASSHGWTSGNINYEQYF.

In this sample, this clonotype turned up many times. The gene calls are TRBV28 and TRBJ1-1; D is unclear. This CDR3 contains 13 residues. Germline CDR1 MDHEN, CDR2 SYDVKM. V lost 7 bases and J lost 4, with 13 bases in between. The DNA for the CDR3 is TGTGCCAGCAAGTTAAGCACCTTCACTGAAGCTTTCTTT. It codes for CASKLSTFTEAFF.

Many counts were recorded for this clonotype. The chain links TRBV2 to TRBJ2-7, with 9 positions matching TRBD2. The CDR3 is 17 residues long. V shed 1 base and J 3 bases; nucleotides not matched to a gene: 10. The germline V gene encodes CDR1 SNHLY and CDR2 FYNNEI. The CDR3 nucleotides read TGTGCCAGCAGTGAAGACCGGGGACTAGCAAGGGACTACGAGCAGTACTTC. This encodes CASSEDRGLARDYEQYF.

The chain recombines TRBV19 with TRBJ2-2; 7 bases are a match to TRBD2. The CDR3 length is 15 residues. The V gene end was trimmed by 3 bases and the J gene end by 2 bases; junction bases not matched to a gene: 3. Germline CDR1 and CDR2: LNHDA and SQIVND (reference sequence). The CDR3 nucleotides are TGTGCCAGTAGTATGCGGGGGAAAAACACCGGGGAGCTGTTTTTT. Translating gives CASSMRGKNTGELFF.

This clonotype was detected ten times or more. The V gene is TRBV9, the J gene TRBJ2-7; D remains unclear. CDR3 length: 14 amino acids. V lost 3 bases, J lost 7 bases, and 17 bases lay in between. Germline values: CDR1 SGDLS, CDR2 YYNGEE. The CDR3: CASSAGSSLREQYF. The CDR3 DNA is TGTGCCAGCAGCGCGGGTTCCTCCCTGCGGGAGCAGTACTTC.